One T cell receptor (beta chain) is described in this entry. Antigen unknown. This entry is derived from a study of T cell responses to AZD1222 COVID-19 vaccine. Study details: Timing groups of about 4 and about 12 weeks for second doses were pooled. Study findings and constraints: None of the repertoires were sampled until the peak T cell response had passed. Mapped onto spike, vaccine-associated CD4 TCRs spanned it and were dominant at 160-218 and 743-854. Mostly white British, mostly female donors; authors suggested clonal diversity may be underestimated.

Assay: immunoSEQ multiplex PCR; the TCRdb copy retains only in-frame clones and omits some. The table lists 150,000 to 200,000 clones, about 92% of them singletons. CDR3 length: 14 residues. Germline CDR1 reads SGHAT; CDR2 reads FQNNGV. V was cut by 1 base and J by 1 base, with 7 bases left in between. This specimen consisted of peripheral blood, obtained on day 0 of AZD1222 vaccination. This receptor was obtained from an adult in good health. The J gene is TRBJ1-1, the V gene TRBV11-2; D call uncertain. In DNA, the CDR3 is TGTGCCAGCAGCTTAGGATGGGGGAACACTGAAGCTTTCTTT. Its translation is CASSLGWGNTEAFF.